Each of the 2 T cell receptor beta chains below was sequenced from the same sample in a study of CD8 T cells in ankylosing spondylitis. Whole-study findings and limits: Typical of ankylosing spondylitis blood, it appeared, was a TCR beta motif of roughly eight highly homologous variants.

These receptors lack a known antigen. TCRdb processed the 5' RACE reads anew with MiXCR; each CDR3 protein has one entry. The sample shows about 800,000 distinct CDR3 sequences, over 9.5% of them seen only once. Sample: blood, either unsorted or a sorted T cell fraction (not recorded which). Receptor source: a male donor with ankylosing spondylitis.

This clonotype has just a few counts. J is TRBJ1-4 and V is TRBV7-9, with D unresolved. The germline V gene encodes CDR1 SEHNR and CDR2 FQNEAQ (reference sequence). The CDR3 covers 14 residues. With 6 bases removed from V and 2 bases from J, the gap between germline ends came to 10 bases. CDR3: CASSPRTTNEKLFF. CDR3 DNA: TGTGCCAGCAGTCCTCGGACCACTAATGAAAAACTGTTTTTT.

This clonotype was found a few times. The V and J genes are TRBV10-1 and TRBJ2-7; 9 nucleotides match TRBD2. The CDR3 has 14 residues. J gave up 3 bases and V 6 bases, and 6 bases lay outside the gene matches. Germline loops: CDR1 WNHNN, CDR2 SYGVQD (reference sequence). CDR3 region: CASRDVAGVYEQYF. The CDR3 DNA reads TGCGCCAGCAGGGATGTAGCGGGAGTCTACGAGCAGTACTTC.